This T cell receptor (beta chain) was found in a study of T cells in Graves' hyperthyroidism and ophthalmopathy (dated by TCRdb to about 2019). For the study in its entirety: Peripheral blood was collected at initial diagnosis, before any treatment. In more than 5 Graves' hyperthyroidism patients, the study also compared T-cell repertoires from thyroid tissue with T-cell repertoires from blood. The 75 to 100 discovery patients were randomly split 7:3 into training and test sets. TCR V-J signatures able to tell the groups apart were searched for in a discovery cohort of some 100 patients, of whom approximately 40 had Graves' ophthalmopathy and around 56 had stable Graves' hyperthyroidism. According to the paper, TCR Vbeta CDR3 sequencing was carried out on 135 peripheral blood samples, which came from over 40 ophthalmopathy, under 85 hyperthyroidism and approximately 17 progressor patients. Whether ophthalmopathy could be predicted prospectively was tested in an independent validation cohort made up of approximately 19 hyperthyroidism patients plus 17 patients who later progressed to ophthalmopathy. Following sampling, methimazole starting at 30 mg daily was given to hyperthyroidism patients, and high-dose intravenous methylprednisolone was given to ophthalmopathy patients.

Overall results and qualifications from the work: Sample size was not statistically predetermined, and blinding of investigators to group allocation was not performed. In validation, the model predicted progression to ophthalmopathy a median of 6.5 months before onset, with roughly 68% sensitivity and about 72% specificity. Most expanded thyroid clonotypes (frequency above 0.001) were also found in blood, which suggests that blood repertoires may mirror thyroid immune responses. In cross-validation, a model built on a 13 V-J signature told ophthalmopathy apart from stable hyperthyroidism with 85% to 90% sensitivity and around 81% specificity, and in testing the same model reached 80%/75%.

TCR beta CDR3 regions were amplified from RNA transcripts. For the first round of RT-PCR on the TCR CDR3, the HTBI primer set was used together with the Qiagen OneStep RT-PCR kit. Libraries were constructed in a second round of multiplex PCR, after which size selection and purification were carried out. Libraries were sequenced paired-end with 100 bp reads on an Illumina HiSeq2000. The source study handled its data this way. SOAPnuke was used to process the raw data, throwing out any read that contained adapters or uncalled bases, had a mean Phred below 15, or lacked an exact constant-primer or identifier match. High-quality paired reads were merged using COPE v1.2.5, and each unique nucleotide sequence was defined as a clonotype. MiTCR v1.1 was used to align the clonotypes against IMGT TRBV, TRBD and TRBJ reference segments. The analysis included only V-J combinations with a frequency above 0.0001, which together covered about 99% of the repertoires. The TCS score was defined as the ratio of F50 (clonal expansion) to E x V (chaos), calculated using BLOSUM62-based TCRdist between CDR3 peptides within each V-J. Welch's t-statistics and random forest reduced around 550 V-J features to around 14, which were used in a naive Bayes classifier (R e1071). The public reads were reprocessed in TCRdb via fastp at Q25 and MiXCR, keeping in-frame beta chains. Entries that share a CDR3 protein sequence are merged under the most common genes and DNA. The authors' filters were not applied to this entry. For this sample there are approximately 600,000 distinct CDR3 sequences; roughly 20% appear just once. The ten largest clones capture about 34% of the sample.

Measured from the cysteine to the phenylalanine, the CDR3 is 15 residues long. Of all the DNA, just the CDR3 is kept, 45 bases in frame from base 1. CDR1 and CDR2 were assigned from the germline V gene (reference sequence) as MNHEY and SMNVEV. V and J are trimmed by 5 bases and 1 base, and the gene matches miss 7 bases of the junction. This clonotype occurred many times. What antigen it recognizes has not been identified. Within one base of it there is no much larger clone, and no base qualities were kept. Moderately to severely active disease, a Clinical Activity Score of at least 3, a NOSPECS grade of at least 4, and a duration under 3 months were present in ophthalmopathy patients. Any patient with an uncontrolled infection, another autoimmune disease, pregnancy or lactation was excluded. Diagnoses were based on clinical symptoms, serum thyroxine and TRAb, thyroid ultrasound and orbital computed tomography. PBMCs were isolated from about 9.2 ml of fresh peripheral blood by Ficoll-Paque density gradient centrifugation. Total RNA was extracted using Trizol reagent, and RNA quality was assessed on an Agilent 2100 Bioanalyzer.

Sequenced input: blood. The rearrangement combines TRBV27 with TRBJ2-7, with 8 middle bases fitting TRBD2. This receptor was obtained from a young man with Graves' ophthalmopathy. The sequence in DNA is TGTGCCAGCAGTCGAGGACTAGCACAATCCTACGAGCAGTACTTC. Its translation is CASSRGLAQSYEQYF.